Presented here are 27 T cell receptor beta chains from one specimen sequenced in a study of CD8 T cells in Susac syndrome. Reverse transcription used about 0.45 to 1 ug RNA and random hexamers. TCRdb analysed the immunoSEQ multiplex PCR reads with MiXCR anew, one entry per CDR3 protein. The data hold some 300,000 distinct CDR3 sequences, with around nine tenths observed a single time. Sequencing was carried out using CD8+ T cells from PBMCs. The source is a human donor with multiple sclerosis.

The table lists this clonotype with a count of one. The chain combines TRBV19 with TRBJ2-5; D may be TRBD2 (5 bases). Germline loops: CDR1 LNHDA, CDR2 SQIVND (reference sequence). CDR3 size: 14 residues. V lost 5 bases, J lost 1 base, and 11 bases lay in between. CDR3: CASSWRWTQETQYF. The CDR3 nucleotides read TGTGCCAGTAGTTGGAGGTGGACCCAAGAGACCCAGTACTTC. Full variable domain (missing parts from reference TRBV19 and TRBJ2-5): DGGITQSPKYLFRKEGQNVTLSCEQNLNHDAMYWYRQDPGQGLRLIYYSQIVNDFQKGDIAEGYSVSREKKESFPLTVTSAQKNPTAFYLCASSWRWTQETQYFGPGTRLLVL.

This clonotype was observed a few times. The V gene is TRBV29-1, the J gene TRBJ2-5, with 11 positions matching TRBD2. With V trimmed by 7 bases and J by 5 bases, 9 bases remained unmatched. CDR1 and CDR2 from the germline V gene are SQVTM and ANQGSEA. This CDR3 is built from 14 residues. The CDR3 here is CSAIPGTSGETQYF. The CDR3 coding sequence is TGCAGCGCTATACCTGGGACTAGCGGTGAGACCCAGTACTTC.

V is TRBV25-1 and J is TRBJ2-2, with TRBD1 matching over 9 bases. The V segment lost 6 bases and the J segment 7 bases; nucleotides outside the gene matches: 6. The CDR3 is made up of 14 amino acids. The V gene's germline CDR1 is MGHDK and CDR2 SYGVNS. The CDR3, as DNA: TGTGCCAGCAGCGAGACAGGGGGTGACGGGGAGCTGTTTTTT. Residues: CASSETGGDGELFF.

The CDR3 region has the DNA TGTGCCAGCAGCTTGTATAGTTATCACGGCTACACCTTC. Amino acid sequence: CASSLYSYHGYTF. The genes are TRBV7-9 and TRBJ1-2; D gene unclear. V lost 3 bases and J lost 8, with 13 bases in between. Germline CDR1 SEHNR, CDR2 FQNEAQ (reference sequence). The CDR3 runs to 13 residues.

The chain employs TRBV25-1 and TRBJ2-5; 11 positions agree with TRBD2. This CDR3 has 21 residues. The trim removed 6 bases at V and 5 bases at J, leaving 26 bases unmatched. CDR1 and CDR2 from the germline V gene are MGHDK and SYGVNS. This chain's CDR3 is CASRNPIFGRTSGRMWETQYF. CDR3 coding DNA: TGTGCCAGCAGGAACCCCATCTTTGGGCGTACTAGCGGGAGAATGTGGGAGACCCAGTACTTC.

The CDR3 region is CASSSDSQETQYF. For the CDR3, the DNA is TGTGCCTCCTCGTCAGACTCCCAAGAGACCCAGTACTTC. The chain uses TRBV30 and TRBJ2-5; D is uncertain. This CDR3 has 13 amino acids. Germline values: CDR1 GTSNPN, CDR2 SVGIG (reference sequence). Trimming cost V 7 bases and J 1 base, with 13 bases left between them.

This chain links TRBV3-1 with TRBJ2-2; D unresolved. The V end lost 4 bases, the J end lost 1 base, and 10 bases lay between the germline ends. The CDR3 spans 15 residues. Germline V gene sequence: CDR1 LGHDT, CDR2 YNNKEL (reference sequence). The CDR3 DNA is TGTGCCAGCAGCCTTAGACGGATGAACACCGGGGAGCTGTTTTTT. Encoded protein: CASSLRRMNTGELFF.

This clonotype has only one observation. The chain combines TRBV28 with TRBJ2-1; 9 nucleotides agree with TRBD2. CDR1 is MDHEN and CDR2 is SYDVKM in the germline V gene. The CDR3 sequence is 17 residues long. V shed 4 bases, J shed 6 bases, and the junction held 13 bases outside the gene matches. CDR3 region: CASSSVTSGTNSNEQFF. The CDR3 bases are TGTGCCAGCAGTTCCGTGACTAGCGGCACCAACAGCAATGAGCAGTTCTTC. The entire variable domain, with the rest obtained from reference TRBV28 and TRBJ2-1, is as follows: DVKVTQSSRYLVKRTGEKVFLECVQDMDHENMFWYRQDPGLGLRLIYFSYDVKMKEKGDIPEGYSVSREKKERFSLILESASTNQTSMYLCASSSVTSGTNSNEQFFGPGTRLTVL.

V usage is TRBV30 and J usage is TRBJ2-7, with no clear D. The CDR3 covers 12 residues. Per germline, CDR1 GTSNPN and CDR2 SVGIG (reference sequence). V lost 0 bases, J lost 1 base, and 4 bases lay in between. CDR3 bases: TGTGCCTGGAGTGTACTTTCCTACGAGCAGTACTTC. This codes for CAWSVLSYEQYF. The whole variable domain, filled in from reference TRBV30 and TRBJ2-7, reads SQTIHQWPATLVQPVGSPLSLECTVEGTSNPNLYWYRQAAGRGLQLLFYSVGIGQISSEVPQNLSASRPQDRQFILSSKKLLLSDSGFYLCAWSVLSYEQYFGPGTRLTVT.

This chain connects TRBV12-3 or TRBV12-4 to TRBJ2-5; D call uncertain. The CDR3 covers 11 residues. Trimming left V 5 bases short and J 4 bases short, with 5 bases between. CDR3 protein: CASSPRETQYF. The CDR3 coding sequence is TGTGCCAGCAGTCCCCGAGAGACCCAGTACTTC.

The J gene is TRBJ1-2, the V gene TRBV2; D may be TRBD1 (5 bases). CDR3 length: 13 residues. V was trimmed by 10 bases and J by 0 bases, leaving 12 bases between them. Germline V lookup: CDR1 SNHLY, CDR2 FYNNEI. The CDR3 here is CAKKGQANYGYTF. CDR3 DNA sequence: TGTGCCAAAAAGGGGCAAGCTAACTATGGCTACACCTTC.

CDR3 amino acids: CSASLGLAGDFQETQYF. The CDR3 nucleotides read TGCAGTGCTAGCCTCGGACTAGCGGGTGATTTTCAAGAGACCCAGTACTTC. The chain couples TRBV20-1 to TRBJ2-5; 11 nucleotides line up with TRBD2. The CDR3 totals 17 residues. The ends lost 3 bases at V and 2 bases at J; junction bases unmatched: 11. Germline CDR1 reads DFQATT; CDR2 reads SNEGSKA (reference sequence).

This chain's CDR3 is CASSHGGPMGEQYF. The CDR3 coding sequence is TGTGCCAGCAGTCATGGCGGACCCATGGGGGAGCAGTACTTC. The rearrangement links TRBV7-2 to TRBJ2-7; D remains ambiguous. The V end lost 6 bases, the J end lost 7 bases, and 19 bases lay between the germline ends. This CDR3 has 14 amino acids. CDR1 is SGHTA and CDR2 is FQGNSA in the germline V gene. The full variable domain, rest sourced from reference TRBV7-2 and TRBJ2-7, is GAGVSQSPSNKVTEKGKDVELRCDPISGHTALYWYRQSLGQGLEFLIYFQGNSAPDKSGLPSDRFSAERTGGSVSTLTIQRTQQEDSAVYLCASSHGGPMGEQYFGPGTRLTVT.

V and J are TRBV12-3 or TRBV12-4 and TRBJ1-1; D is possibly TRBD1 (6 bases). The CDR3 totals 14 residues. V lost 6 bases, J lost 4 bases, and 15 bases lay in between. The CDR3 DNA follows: TGTGCCAGCAGAAAAACGGGGGGCGGCACTGAAGCTTTCTTT. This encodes CASRKTGGGTEAFF.

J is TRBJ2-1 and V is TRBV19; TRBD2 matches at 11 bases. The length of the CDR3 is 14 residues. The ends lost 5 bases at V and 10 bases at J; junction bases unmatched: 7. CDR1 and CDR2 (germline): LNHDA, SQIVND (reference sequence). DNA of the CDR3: TGTGCCAGTAGTGTAGCGGGGGGGCCATGGGAGCAGTTCTTC. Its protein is CASSVAGGPWEQFF.

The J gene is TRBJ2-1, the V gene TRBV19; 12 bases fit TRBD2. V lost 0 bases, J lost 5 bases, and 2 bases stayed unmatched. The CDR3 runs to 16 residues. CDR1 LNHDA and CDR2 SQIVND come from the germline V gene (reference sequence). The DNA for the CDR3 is TGTGCCAGTAGTATAGATTCTAGCGGGGGGGACAATGAGCAGTTCTTC. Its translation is CASSIDSSGGDNEQFF.

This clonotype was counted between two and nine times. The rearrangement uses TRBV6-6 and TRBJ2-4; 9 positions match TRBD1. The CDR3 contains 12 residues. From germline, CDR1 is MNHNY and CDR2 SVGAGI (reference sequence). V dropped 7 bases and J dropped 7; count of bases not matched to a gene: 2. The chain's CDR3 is CASTGTGNIQYF. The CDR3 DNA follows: TGTGCCAGCACCGGGACAGGGAACATTCAGTACTTC.

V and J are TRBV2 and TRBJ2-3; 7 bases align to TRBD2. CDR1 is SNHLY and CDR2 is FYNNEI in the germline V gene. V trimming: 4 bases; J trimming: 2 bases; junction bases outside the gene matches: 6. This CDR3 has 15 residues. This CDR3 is CASSGGAGFTDTQYF. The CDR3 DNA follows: TGTGCCAGCAGTGGCGGAGCGGGGTTCACAGATACGCAGTATTTT.

The CDR3, as DNA: TGTGCCAGTAGTAGGGGGACTGGGTTACTCCTCACAGATACGCAGTATTTT. The encoded protein is CASSRGTGLLLTDTQYF. The chain combines TRBV19 with TRBJ2-3; perhaps TRBD2 as D (6 bases). V was clipped by 4 bases and J by 2 bases, with 19 bases between them. Germline V lookup: CDR1 LNHDA, CDR2 SQIVND (reference sequence). This CDR3 comprises 17 residues. Drawing the rest from reference TRBV19 and TRBJ2-3, the complete variable domain is DGGITQSPKYLFRKEGQNVTLSCEQNLNHDAMYWYRQDPGQGLRLIYYSQIVNDFQKGDIAEGYSVSREKKESFPLTVTSAQKNPTAFYLCASSRGTGLLLTDTQYFGPGTRLTVL.

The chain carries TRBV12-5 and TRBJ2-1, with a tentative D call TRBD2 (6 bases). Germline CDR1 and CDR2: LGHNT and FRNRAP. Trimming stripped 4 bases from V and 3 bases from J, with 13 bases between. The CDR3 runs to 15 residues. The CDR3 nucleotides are TGTGCTAGTGGTTCTTTAGCGGTAGACTACAATGAGCAGTTCTTC. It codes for CASGSLAVDYNEQFF.

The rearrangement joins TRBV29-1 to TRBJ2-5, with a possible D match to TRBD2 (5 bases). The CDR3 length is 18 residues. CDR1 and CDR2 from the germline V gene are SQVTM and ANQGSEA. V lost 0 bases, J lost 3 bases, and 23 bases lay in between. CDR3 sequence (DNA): TGCAGCGTTGAAGACCACCTCCGAGGGCTCAATACCAAAGAGACCCAGTACTTC. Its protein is CSVEDHLRGLNTKETQYF.

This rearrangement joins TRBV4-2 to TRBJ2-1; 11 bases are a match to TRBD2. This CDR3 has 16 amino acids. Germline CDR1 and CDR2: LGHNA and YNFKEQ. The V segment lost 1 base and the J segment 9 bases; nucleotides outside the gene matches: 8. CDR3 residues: CASSQVSLAGGSEQFF. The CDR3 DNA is TGTGCCAGCAGCCAAGTCTCGCTAGCGGGGGGTAGTGAGCAGTTCTTC.

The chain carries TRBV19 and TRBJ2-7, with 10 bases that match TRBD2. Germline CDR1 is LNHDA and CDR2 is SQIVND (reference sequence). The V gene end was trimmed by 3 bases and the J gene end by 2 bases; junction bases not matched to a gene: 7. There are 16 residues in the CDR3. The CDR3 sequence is CASSISVAGGAYEQYF. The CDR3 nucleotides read TGTGCCAGTAGTATTTCGGTAGCGGGAGGAGCCTACGAGCAGTACTTC.

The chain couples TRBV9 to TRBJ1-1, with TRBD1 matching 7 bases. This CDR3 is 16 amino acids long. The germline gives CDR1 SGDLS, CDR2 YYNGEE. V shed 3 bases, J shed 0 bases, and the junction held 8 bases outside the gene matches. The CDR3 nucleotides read TGTGCCAGCAGCGCATCCTCGGGACAGTTGAACACTGAAGCTTTCTTT. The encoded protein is CASSASSGQLNTEAFF.

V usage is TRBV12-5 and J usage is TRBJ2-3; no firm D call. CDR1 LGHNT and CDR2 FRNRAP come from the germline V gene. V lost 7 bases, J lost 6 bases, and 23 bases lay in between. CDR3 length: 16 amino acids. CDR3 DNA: TGTGCTAGTGCCCTCCACAGTGCCCCCTTGGTGGATACGCAGTATTTT. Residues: CASALHSAPLVDTQYF.

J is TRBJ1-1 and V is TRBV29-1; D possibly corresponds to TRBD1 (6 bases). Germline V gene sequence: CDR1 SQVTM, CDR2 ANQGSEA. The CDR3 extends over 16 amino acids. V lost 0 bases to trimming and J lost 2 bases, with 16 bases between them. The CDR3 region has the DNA TGCAGCGTTGAAGACGTGGTCGGACAGACCAACACTGAAGCTTTCTTT. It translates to CSVEDVVGQTNTEAFF.

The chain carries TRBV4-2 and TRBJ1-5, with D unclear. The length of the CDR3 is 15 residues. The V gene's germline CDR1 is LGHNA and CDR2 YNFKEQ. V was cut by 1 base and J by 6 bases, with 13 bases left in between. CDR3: CASSQVALEGQPQHF. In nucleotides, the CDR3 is TGTGCCAGCAGCCAAGTAGCTCTTGAGGGTCAGCCCCAGCATTTT.